The subject of this entry is one T cell receptor beta chain. Germline CDR1 SNHLY, CDR2 FYNNEI. The trim removed 10 bases at V and 6 bases at J, leaving 9 bases unmatched. The CDR3 spans 12 residues. This record belongs to a study of technical replicates of blood from several donors. This table comes from immunoSEQ multiplex PCR, and its TCRdb copy is limited to in-frame clones, with some not included. Among 50,000 to 70,000 clones listed, 86% were seen once. The clonotype was recovered from a human donor in good health. Some clones in this sample may be carry-over from other donors' samples. The V call is TRBV2, the J call TRBJ2-7; 7 bases are shared with TRBD2. Sequenced material: PBMCs. The CDR3 bases are TGTGCCACCGGACTAGGGGAGGGCGAGCAGTACTTC. Its protein is CATGLGEGEQYF.